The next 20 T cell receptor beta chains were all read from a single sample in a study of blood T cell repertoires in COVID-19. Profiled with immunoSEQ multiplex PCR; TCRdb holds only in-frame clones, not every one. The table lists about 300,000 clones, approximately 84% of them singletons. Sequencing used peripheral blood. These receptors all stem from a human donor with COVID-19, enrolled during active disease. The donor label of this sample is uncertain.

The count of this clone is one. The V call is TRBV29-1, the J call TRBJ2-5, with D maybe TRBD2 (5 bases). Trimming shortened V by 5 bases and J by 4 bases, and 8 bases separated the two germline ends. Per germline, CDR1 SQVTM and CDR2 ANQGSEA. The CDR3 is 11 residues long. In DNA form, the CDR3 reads TGCAGCGTTCTAGCTGTAGAGACCCAGTACTTC. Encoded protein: CSVLAVETQYF.

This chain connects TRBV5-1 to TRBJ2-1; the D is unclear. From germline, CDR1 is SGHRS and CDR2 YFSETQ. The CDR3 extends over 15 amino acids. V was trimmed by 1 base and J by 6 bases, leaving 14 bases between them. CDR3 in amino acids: CASSLLQQRPNEQFF. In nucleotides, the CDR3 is TGCGCCAGCAGCTTGCTACAGCAACGTCCCAATGAGCAGTTCTTC.

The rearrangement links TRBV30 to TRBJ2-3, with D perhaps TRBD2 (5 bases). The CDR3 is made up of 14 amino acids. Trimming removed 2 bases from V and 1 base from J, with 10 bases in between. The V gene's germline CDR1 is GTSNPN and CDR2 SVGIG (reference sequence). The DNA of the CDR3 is TGTGCCTGGAGTTCCGGGGTTGGCACAGATACGCAGTATTTT. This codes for CAWSSGVGTDTQYF.

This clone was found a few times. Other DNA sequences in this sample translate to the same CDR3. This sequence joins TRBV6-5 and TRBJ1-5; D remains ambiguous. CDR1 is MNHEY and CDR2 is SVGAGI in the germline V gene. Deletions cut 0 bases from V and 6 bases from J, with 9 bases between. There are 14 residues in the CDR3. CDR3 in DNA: TGTGCCAGCAGTTACTCAGACTTGGGTCAGCCCCAGCATTTT. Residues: CASSYSDLGQPQHF.

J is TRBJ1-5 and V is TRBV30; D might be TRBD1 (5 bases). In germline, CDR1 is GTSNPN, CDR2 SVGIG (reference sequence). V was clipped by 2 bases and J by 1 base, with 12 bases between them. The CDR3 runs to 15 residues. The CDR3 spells CAWSRTGVSNQPQHF. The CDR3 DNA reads TGTGCCTGGAGTCGTACAGGAGTGAGCAATCAGCCCCAGCATTTT. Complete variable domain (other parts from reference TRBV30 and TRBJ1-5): SQTIHQWPATLVQPVGSPLSLECTVEGTSNPNLYWYRQAAGRGLQLLFYSVGIGQISSEVPQNLSASRPQDRQFILSSKKLLLSDSGFYLCAWSRTGVSNQPQHFGDGTRLSIL.

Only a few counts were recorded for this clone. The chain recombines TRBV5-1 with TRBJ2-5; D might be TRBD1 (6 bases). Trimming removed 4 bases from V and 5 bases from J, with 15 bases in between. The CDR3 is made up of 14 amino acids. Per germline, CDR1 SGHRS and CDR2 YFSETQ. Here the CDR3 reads CASSHQDSRETQYF. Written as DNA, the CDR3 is TGCGCCAGCAGCCACCAGGACAGTCGGGAGACCCAGTACTTC.

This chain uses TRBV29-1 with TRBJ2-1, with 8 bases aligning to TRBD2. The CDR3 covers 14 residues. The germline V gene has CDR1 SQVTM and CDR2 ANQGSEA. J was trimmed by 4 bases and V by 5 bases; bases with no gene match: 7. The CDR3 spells CSVSGGSGYNEQFF. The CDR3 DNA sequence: TGCAGCGTTTCGGGAGGGAGCGGATACAATGAGCAGTTCTTC.

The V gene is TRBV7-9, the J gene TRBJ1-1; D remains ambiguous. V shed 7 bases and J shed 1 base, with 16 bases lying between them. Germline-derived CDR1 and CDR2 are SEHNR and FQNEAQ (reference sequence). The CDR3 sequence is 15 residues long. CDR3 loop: CASTPGGQPNTEAFF. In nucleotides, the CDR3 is TGTGCCAGCACCCCCGGCGGGCAGCCGAACACTGAAGCTTTCTTT.

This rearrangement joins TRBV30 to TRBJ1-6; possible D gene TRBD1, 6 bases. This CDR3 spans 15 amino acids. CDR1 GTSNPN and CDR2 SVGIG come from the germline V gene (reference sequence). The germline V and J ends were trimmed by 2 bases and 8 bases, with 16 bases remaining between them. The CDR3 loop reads CAWSLGQGYDSPLHF. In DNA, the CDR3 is TGTGCCTGGAGTTTGGGCCAGGGGTACGATTCACCCCTCCACTTT.

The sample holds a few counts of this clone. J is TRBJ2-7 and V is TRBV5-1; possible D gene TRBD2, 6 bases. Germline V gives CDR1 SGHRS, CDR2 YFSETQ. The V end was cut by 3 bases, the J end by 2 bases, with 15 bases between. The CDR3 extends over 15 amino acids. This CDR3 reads CASSSLTSSAYEQYF. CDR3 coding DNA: TGCGCCAGCAGCTCGCTGACTAGTAGCGCCTACGAGCAGTACTTC.

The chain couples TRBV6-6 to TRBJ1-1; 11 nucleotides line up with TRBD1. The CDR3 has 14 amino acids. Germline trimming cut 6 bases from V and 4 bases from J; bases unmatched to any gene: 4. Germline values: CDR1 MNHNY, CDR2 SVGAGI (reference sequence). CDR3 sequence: CASRAGTGGTEAFF. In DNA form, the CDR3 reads TGTGCCAGCAGGGCCGGGACAGGGGGCACTGAAGCTTTCTTT.

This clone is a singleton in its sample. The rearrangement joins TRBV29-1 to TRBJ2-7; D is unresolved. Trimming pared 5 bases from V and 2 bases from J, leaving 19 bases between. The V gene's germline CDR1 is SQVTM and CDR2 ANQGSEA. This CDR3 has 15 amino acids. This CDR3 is CSVSLVGRNTYEQYF. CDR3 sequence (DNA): TGCAGCGTTTCGCTAGTAGGCAGAAACACCTACGAGCAGTACTTC.

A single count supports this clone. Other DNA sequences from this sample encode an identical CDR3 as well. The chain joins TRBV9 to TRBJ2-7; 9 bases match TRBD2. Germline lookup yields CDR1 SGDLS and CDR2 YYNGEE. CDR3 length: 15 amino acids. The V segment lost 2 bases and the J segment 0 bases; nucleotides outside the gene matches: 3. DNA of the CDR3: TGTGCCAGCAGCGTTGGTAGCGGGAGCTCCTACGAGCAGTACTTC. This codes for CASSVGSGSSYEQYF.

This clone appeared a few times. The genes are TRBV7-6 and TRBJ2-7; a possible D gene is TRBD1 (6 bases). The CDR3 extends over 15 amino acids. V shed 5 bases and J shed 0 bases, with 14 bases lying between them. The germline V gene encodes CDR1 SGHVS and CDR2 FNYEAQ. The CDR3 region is CASSPQGRISYEQYF. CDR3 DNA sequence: TGTGCCAGCAGCCCCCAGGGGCGCATCTCCTACGAGCAGTACTTC.

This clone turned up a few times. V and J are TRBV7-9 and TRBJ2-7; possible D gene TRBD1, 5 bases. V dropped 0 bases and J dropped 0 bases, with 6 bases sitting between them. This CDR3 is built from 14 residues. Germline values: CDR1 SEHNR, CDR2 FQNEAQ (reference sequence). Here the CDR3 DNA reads TGTGCCAGCAGCTTAGCAGGGGACTCCTACGAGCAGTACTTC. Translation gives CASSLAGDSYEQYF.

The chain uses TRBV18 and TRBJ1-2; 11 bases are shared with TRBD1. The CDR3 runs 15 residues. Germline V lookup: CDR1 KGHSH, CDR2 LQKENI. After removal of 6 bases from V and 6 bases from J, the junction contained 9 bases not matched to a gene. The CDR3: CASSLPPGQGDGYTF. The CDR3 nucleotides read TGTGCCAGCTCGCTTCCTCCGGGACAGGGGGATGGCTACACCTTC.

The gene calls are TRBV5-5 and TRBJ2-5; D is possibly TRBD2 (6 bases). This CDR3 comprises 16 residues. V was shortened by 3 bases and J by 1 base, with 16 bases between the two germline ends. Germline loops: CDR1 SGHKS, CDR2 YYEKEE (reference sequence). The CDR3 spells CASSWGGGRIQETQYF. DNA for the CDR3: TGTGCCAGCAGCTGGGGAGGCGGGCGGATCCAAGAGACCCAGTACTTC.

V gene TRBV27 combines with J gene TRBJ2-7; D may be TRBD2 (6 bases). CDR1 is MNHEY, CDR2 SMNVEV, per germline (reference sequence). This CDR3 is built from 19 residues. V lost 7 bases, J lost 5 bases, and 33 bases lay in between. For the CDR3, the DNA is TGTGCCAGCAACTCGAAATTCAGGGCCAATGCGGGAAAAAGGAACGAGCAGTACTTC. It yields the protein CASNSKFRANAGKRNEQYF.

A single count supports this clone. CDR3 loop: CASSPGLYNEQFF. The CDR3 nucleotides are TGTGCCAGTAGTCCCGGACTCTACAATGAGCAGTTCTTC. J is TRBJ2-1 and V is TRBV19; maybe TRBD2 (5 bases). CDR1 is LNHDA and CDR2 is SQIVND in the germline V gene (reference sequence). With 5 bases removed from V and 3 bases from J, the gap between germline ends came to 8 bases. There are 13 residues in the CDR3.

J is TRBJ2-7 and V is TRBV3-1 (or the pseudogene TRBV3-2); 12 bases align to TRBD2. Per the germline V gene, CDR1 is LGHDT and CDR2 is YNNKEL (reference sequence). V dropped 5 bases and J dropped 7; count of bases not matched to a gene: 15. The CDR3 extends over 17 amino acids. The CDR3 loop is CASSNHPLLAGGSEQYF. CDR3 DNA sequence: TGTGCCAGCAGCAACCATCCCCTACTAGCGGGAGGATCTGAGCAGTACTTC.